This T cell receptor (beta chain) stems from a study of response to subunit inactivated influenza vaccine (dated by TCRdb to the late 2010s). As for the study more broadly: Deep quantitative profiling of the T cell receptor repertoire was used in the study to follow responses to a trivalent subunit inactivated influenza vaccine.

This clonotype was seen ten or more times. Its antigen remains undetermined. No base quality information exists; no much larger clone differs at one position. The CDR3 goes from the cysteine to the phenylalanine over 16 residues. This entry keeps only the CDR3 DNA: 48 bases, framed from base 1. The germline V gene supplies CDR1 KGHDR and CDR2 SFDVKD. Trimming at the junction amounts to 7 bases on V and 1 base on J, and the germline ends lie 18 bases apart. The paper as a whole reports these results and caveats: According to the authors, only a limited number of new T cells may be recruited by each seasonal influenza vaccination.

The library was generated by RT-PCR. Sequencing took place on an Illumina HiSeq 2500. The public reads were quality trimmed at Q25 with fastp and then assembled into clones with MiXCR by TCRdb, keeping productive beta chains. When rows share a CDR3 protein, they turn into one entry using the most common DNA and genes. The sample profile shows over 150,000 distinct CDR3 sequences; over 8.5% of them were found once. About a third of the sample lies in the top ten. The source of this sequence is a man aged 45 to 75 who received an inactivated influenza vaccine. Donor details come from another sample of the same person, matched by shared clones. The chain is assembled from TRBV24-1 and TRBJ2-5; 6 matching bases give a weak D call of TRBD1. The input for sequencing was CD8+ T cells sorted from PBMCs, taken around 25 months after vaccination. The nucleotide sequence reads TGTGCCACCAGCTTTGGGGTGGGACACCCCCAAGAGACCCAGTACTTC. It encodes CATSFGVGHPQETQYF.